This T cell receptor beta chain was sequenced for a study of cytomegalovirus exposure and HLA in healthy donors. V was trimmed by 8 bases and J by 5 bases, leaving 15 bases between them. The CDR3 is made up of 13 amino acids. The germline CDR1 and CDR2 sequences are MNHNS and SASEGT. The study ran its PCR with 60 Vbeta and 13 Jbeta primers. TCRdb keeps only in-frame clones here, not all; method: immunoSEQ multiplex PCR. This table holds around 140,000 clones, 75% to 85% found once. The sequence was collected from a woman aged 18-29 years in good health and CMV-seropositive. The V gene is TRBV6-1, the J gene TRBJ1-2, with D tentatively TRBD1 (6 bases). The sample taken for sequencing was PBMCs. CDR3 in amino acids: CASHATGLYGYTF. The CDR3 DNA reads as TGTGCCAGCCACGCGACAGGTCTATATGGCTACACCTTC.